These 25 T cell receptor beta chains were sequenced from one sample in a study of regulatory T cells in long-lasting Graves disease. Time point meaning: newly diagnosed GD, antithyroid drugs for less than 3 months. Extracted PBMC RNA gave rise to the TCR library. CDR3 regions were amplified by Arm-PCR using iRepertoire HTBI primers to build TCR beta libraries. TCRdb itself ran the multiplex PCR reads through MiXCR, one entry per CDR3 protein. Of under 800,000 distinct CDR3 sequences in the sample, roughly 15% were seen once. The same sample was also used in a study of T cells in Graves' hyperthyroidism and ophthalmopathy.

Sequenced here: peripheral blood mononuclear cells (PBMCs), sampled at new diagnosis, from a patient treated with antithyroid drugs. Receptor source: a woman aged 30 to 39 with Graves disease.

This clonotype appeared a few times. This sequence joins TRBV9 and TRBJ2-1, with a tentative D call TRBD2 (5 bases). Germline V lookup: CDR1 SGDLS, CDR2 YYNGEE. Trimming shortened V by 2 bases and J by 5 bases, and 17 bases separated the two germline ends. The length of the CDR3 is 16 residues. DNA for the CDR3: TGTGCCAGCAGCGTGGCGCCGGGAAACCGGGACAATGAGCAGTTCTTC. Protein sequence: CASSVAPGNRDNEQFF.

This clonotype was detected a few times. A read error may be the cause here, since a much bigger clone is one base away. The J gene is TRBJ2-7, the V gene TRBV29-1; TRBD2 aligns across 9 bases. Germline V gene data show CDR1 as SQVTM and CDR2 as ANQGSEA. CDR3 length: 15 residues. The V and J ends lost 4 bases and 5 bases, in that order; junction bases with no gene match: 12. CDR3 residues: CSVGTSGWVGNEQYF. CDR3 sequence (DNA): TGCAGCGTTGGAACTAGCGGGTGGGTCGGGAACGAGCAGTACTTC.

This chain joins TRBV20-1 and TRBJ2-5; either TRBD1 or TRBD2 may fit D (5 bases each). The CDR3 totals 15 residues. Germline CDR1 and CDR2: DFQATT and SNEGSKA (reference sequence). V was cut by 2 bases and J by 2 bases, with 15 bases left in between. CDR3 coding DNA: TGCAGTGCTAGAACTGGGACCGTCGGACAAGAGACCCAGTACTTC. It encodes CSARTGTVGQETQYF.

This clonotype was counted ten times or more. This chain connects TRBV20-1 to TRBJ2-7, with 8 bases matching TRBD2. This CDR3 contains 14 residues. Trimming took 3 bases from V and 6 from J; bases not matched to a gene: 10. Germline CDR1 is DFQATT and CDR2 is SNEGSKA (reference sequence). The CDR3 region is CSASASGAGGEQYF. In DNA form, the CDR3 reads TGCAGTGCTAGTGCATCGGGGGCGGGAGGCGAGCAGTACTTC.

The chain links TRBV20-1 to TRBJ1-2; D is uncertain. The V end lost 1 base, the J end lost 2 bases, and 8 bases lay between the germline ends. Germline CDR1 DFQATT, CDR2 SNEGSKA (reference sequence). CDR3 length: 13 amino acids. This chain's CDR3 is CSARGTHNYGYTF. In DNA form, the CDR3 reads TGCAGTGCTAGAGGTACACACAACTATGGCTACACCTTC.

In its sample, this clonotype was seen many times. The V and J genes are TRBV29-1 and TRBJ1-1; tentatively, D is TRBD1 (5 bases). The CDR3 is 13 residues long. Between the trimmed V and J ends, which lost 4 bases and 0 bases, there was a span of 9 bases. Germline V gene data show CDR1 as SQVTM and CDR2 as ANQGSEA. CDR3 in amino acids: CSVGGQLNTEAFF. The CDR3 coding sequence is TGCAGCGTTGGGGGCCAACTGAACACTGAAGCTTTCTTT. The full variable domain, with the rest looked up from reference TRBV29-1 and TRBJ1-1, is SAVISQKPSRDICQRGTSLTIQCQVDSQVTMMFWYRQQPGQSLTLIATANQGSEATYESGFVIDKFPISRPNLTFSTLTVSNMSPEDSSIYLCSVGGQLNTEAFFGQGTRLTVV.

The chain has TRBV19 and TRBJ2-3, with D possibly TRBD2 on 6 matching bases. Germline V gene data show CDR1 as LNHDA and CDR2 as SQIVND (reference sequence). This CDR3 has 15 amino acids. V lost 7 bases, J lost 2 bases, and 16 bases lay in between. The CDR3 DNA reads TGTGCCAGTAAGATCGGAGCGGGCCTCACAGATACGCAGTATTTT. It yields the protein CASKIGAGLTDTQYF.

This clonotype came up many times. The gene calls are TRBV7-9 and TRBJ1-3; D unresolved. CDR1 and CDR2 (germline): SEHNR, FQNEAQ (reference sequence). The ends were cut back, 10 bases at V and 0 bases at J, with 10 bases in the middle. There are 13 residues in the CDR3. CDR3 sequence reads: CATSPGSGNTIYF. The CDR3, as DNA: TGTGCCACCTCCCCAGGCTCTGGAAACACCATATATTTT.

This clonotype has only a few counts. This chain uses TRBV5-1 with TRBJ2-1, with D possibly being TRBD2 (7 bases). Trimming shortened V by 4 bases and J by 7 bases, and 21 bases separated the two germline ends. The germline V gene has CDR1 SGHRS and CDR2 YFSETQ. This CDR3 is built from 16 residues. The CDR3 protein is CASSPNRGAIDNEQFF. CDR3 nucleotide sequence: TGCGCCAGCAGCCCCAATCGGGGGGCTATCGATAATGAGCAGTTCTTC.

The table lists this clonotype with many counts. The rearrangement uses TRBV20-1 and TRBJ2-7; D is perhaps TRBD1 (6 bases). The CDR3 is 14 residues long. Germline V lookup: CDR1 DFQATT, CDR2 SNEGSKA (reference sequence). With 6 bases removed from V and 2 bases from J, the gap between germline ends came to 17 bases. The CDR3 DNA reads TGCAGTGCGAAGGACAGCACACCGACCTACGAGCAGTACTTC. Protein sequence: CSAKDSTPTYEQYF.

V usage is TRBV30 and J usage is TRBJ1-5; 7 bases fit TRBD1. With 8 bases clipped from V and 7 bases from J, the junction kept 8 bases outside the gene matches. The CDR3 has 12 amino acids. Per the germline V gene, CDR1 is GTSNPN and CDR2 is SVGIG (reference sequence). CDR3 protein: CAGGGGGQPQHF. CDR3 nucleotides: TGTGCCGGGGGGGGAGGGGGCCAGCCCCAGCATTTT.

This chain joins TRBV9 and TRBJ2-3, with 9 positions matching TRBD2. Germline CDR1 reads SGDLS; CDR2 reads YYNGEE. There are 15 residues in the CDR3. With 0 bases clipped from V and 10 bases from J, the junction kept 9 bases outside the gene matches. The CDR3 loop reads CASSVVGSGSQPQYF. The CDR3 bases are TGTGCCAGCAGCGTAGTTGGTAGCGGGAGTCAGCCGCAGTATTTT.

The chain has TRBV19 and TRBJ2-7, with TRBD2 matching over 7 bases. Germline loops: CDR1 LNHDA, CDR2 SQIVND (reference sequence). Trimming cost V 5 bases and J 5 bases; bases outside gene matches: 15. CDR3 length equals 16 residues. The CDR3 loop is CASSPGAGSLNDEQYF. CDR3 bases: TGTGCCAGTAGTCCGGGAGCGGGGTCTTTGAACGACGAGCAGTACTTC.

This clonotype was recorded at least ten times. This rearrangement joins TRBV7-9 to TRBJ2-4; the D call may be TRBD1 or TRBD2 (5 bases each). V dropped 5 bases and J dropped 2 bases, with 7 bases sitting between them. The CDR3 length is 13 residues. CDR1 and CDR2 from the germline V gene are SEHNR and FQNEAQ (reference sequence). The CDR3 sequence is CASSEGPKNIQYF. The CDR3 DNA reads TGTGCCAGCAGCGAGGGGCCCAAAAACATTCAGTACTTC.

At least ten counts were recorded for this clonotype. One end of the junction fails to match germline, which may point to a read error. The V gene is TRBV5-1, the J gene TRBJ2-7, with D maybe TRBD2 (5 bases). The CDR3 has 13 amino acids. From germline, CDR1 is SGHRS and CDR2 YFSETQ. The CDR3 DNA follows: TGTGCCAGCAGCCCAGCGGAAGCTTACGAGCAGTACTTC. Translating it yields CASSPAEAYEQYF.

The chain employs TRBV10-3 and TRBJ2-1; D unclear. The V end lost 8 bases, the J end lost 7 bases, and 21 bases lay between the germline ends. From germline, CDR1 is ENHRY and CDR2 SYGVKD. The CDR3 sequence is 15 residues long. The CDR3 nucleotides are TGTGCCATCGCTCCAGCGCAAGGTTCTCATAATGAGCAGTTCTTC. Residues: CAIAPAQGSHNEQFF.

This clonotype was counted at least ten times. The chain joins TRBV30 to TRBJ2-3; 10 bases are shared with TRBD2. The CDR3 covers 15 residues. Germline lookup yields CDR1 GTSNPN and CDR2 SVGIG (reference sequence). The V gene end was trimmed by 0 bases and the J gene end by 5 bases; junction bases not matched to a gene: 5. The DNA for the CDR3 is TGTGCCTGGAGTGTATCTAGCGGGAGCGGAGATACGCAGTATTTT. As protein: CAWSVSSGSGDTQYF.

This clonotype was counted only a few times. The gene calls are TRBV6-1 and TRBJ2-7, with 12 bases fitting TRBD2. In germline, CDR1 is MNHNS, CDR2 SASEGT. V shed 7 bases and J 5 bases; nucleotides not matched to a gene: 9. This CDR3 is 15 amino acids long. DNA of the CDR3: TGTGCCAGCACCCCGACTAGCGGGAGCTGGGACGAGCAGTACTTC. Protein sequence: CASTPTSGSWDEQYF.

The rearrangement joins TRBV3-1 to TRBJ2-1; D ambiguous. Germline assignment: CDR1 LGHDT and CDR2 YNNKEL (reference sequence). The germline V and J ends were trimmed by 1 base and 3 bases, with 10 bases remaining between them. The CDR3 runs to 15 residues. Here the CDR3 DNA reads TGTGCCAGCAGCCAAGGGGCTCTTGTCTACAATGAGCAGTTCTTC. Protein: CASSQGALVYNEQFF.

V usage is TRBV14 and J usage is TRBJ2-1; D gene uncertain. The germline V and J ends were trimmed by 0 bases and 8 bases, with 11 bases remaining between them. Looked up from germline, CDR1 is SGHDN and CDR2 is FVKESK. The CDR3 extends over 14 amino acids. The CDR3 DNA is TGTGCCAGCAGCCAAGATCTAGTCGCAGATGAGCAGTTCTTC. It yields the protein CASSQDLVADEQFF. Full variable domain (rest looked up from reference TRBV14 and TRBJ2-1): EAGVTQFPSHSVIEKGQTVTLRCDPISGHDNLYWYRRVMGKEIKFLLHFVKESKQDESGMPNNRFLAERTGGTYSTLKVQPAELEDSGVYFCASSQDLVADEQFFGPGTRLTVL.

The V and J genes are TRBV7-3 and TRBJ2-3, with a tentative D call TRBD2 (6 bases). The CDR3 is 13 amino acids. Per the germline V gene, CDR1 is SGHTA and CDR2 is FQGTGA. V lost 5 bases, J lost 9 bases, and 15 bases lay in between. CDR3 nucleotides: TGTGCCAGCAGCCCGGGACTGCCTGGGACGCAGTATTTT. This codes for CASSPGLPGTQYF.

This sequence joins TRBV19 and TRBJ1-3; D might be TRBD1 (5 bases). Trimming cost V 4 bases and J 0 bases, with 10 bases left between them. The CDR3 is 15 residues long. Germline CDR1 is LNHDA and CDR2 is SQIVND (reference sequence). The CDR3 DNA follows: TGTGCCAGTAGTAGAGGGGACGTCTCTGGAAACACCATATATTTT. This sequence encodes CASSRGDVSGNTIYF.

The rearrangement uses TRBV6-2 or TRBV6-3 and TRBJ2-1; D may correspond to TRBD1 or TRBD2 (6 bases each). The ends were cut back, 2 bases at V and 4 bases at J, with 12 bases in the middle. This CDR3 comprises 15 residues. Germline-derived CDR1 and CDR2 are MNHEY and SVGEGT. CDR3 amino acids: CASSYGGGGYNEQFF. CDR3 DNA: TGTGCCAGCAGTTACGGAGGAGGGGGTTACAATGAGCAGTTCTTC.

The chain joins TRBV24-1 to TRBJ1-2; D possibly corresponds to TRBD1 (5 bases). V was trimmed by 4 bases and J by 7 bases, leaving 9 bases between them. The CDR3 runs 12 residues. Germline loops: CDR1 KGHDR, CDR2 SFDVKD. CDR3 protein: CATSDLTAGYTF. The CDR3, as DNA: TGTGCCACCAGTGACCTGACAGCTGGCTACACCTTC.

This clonotype occurred many times. J is TRBJ1-1 and V is TRBV12-3 or TRBV12-4; D is uncertain. V shed 7 bases and J shed 4 bases, with 10 bases lying between them. This CDR3 region has 12 residues. The CDR3 DNA reads as TGTGCCAGCACCCTTGGTATCACTGAAGCTTTCTTT. It specifies CASTLGITEAFF.